The T cell receptor (beta chain) described here comes from a study of blood T cell repertoires in COVID-19. Enrolled during active infection, Seattle patients were then followed longitudinally. Sequencing was performed with immunoSEQ multiplex PCR; in TCRdb, only in-frame clones are kept and a portion is missing. This table has around 470,000 clones, roughly 89% appearing once. This clone was found a few times. The CDR3 is 13 residues long. Germline V CDR1 and CDR2: SNHLY, FYNNEI. The J segment lost 4 bases and the V segment lost 6 bases, leaving 2 bases of the junction unmatched. This sequence originates from a man younger than 35 with COVID-19, enrolled during active disease. Source material: peripheral blood. The chain employs TRBV2 and TRBJ2-1, with TRBD2 matching over 8 bases. As DNA, the CDR3 is TGTGCCAGCAGCGGGGGGGCTTACAATGAGCAGTTCTTC. Residues: CASSGGAYNEQFF.